The T cell receptor (beta chain) under discussion was sequenced for a study of OX40 agonist ivuxolimab in advanced cancers. Only in-frame clones appear in the TCRdb table, and some are missing; sequencing was by immunoSEQ multiplex PCR. This sample has some 37,000 clones, with approximately 79% found just once. The V gene's germline CDR1 is SGHAT and CDR2 FQNNGV. V lost 7 bases to trimming and J lost 10 bases; unmatched junction nucleotides: 10. CDR3 length: 13 amino acids. The sample was CD4+ or CD8+ T cells sorted from blood, taken in a trial of the OX40 agonist ivuxolimab. The receptor's source is an adult with an advanced solid tumor such as melanoma, head and neck, liver or kidney cancer. The J gene is TRBJ2-1, the V gene TRBV11-2; 7 bases map to TRBD1. CDR3 sequence (DNA): TGTGCCAGCAACCGGGACAGAAGTTTAGAGCAGTTCTTC. It codes for CASNRDRSLEQFF.